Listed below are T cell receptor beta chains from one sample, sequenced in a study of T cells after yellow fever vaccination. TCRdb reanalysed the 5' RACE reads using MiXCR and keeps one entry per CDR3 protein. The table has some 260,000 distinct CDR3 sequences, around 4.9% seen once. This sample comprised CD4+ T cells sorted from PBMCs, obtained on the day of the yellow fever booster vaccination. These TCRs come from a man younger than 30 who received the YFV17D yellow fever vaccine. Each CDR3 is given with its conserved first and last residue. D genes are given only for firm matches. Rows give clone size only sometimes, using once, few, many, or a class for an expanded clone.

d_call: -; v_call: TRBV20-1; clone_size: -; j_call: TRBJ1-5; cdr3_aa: CSARAAGNNQPQHF; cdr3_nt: TGCAGTGCTAGAGCTGCCGGCAACAATCAGCCCCAGCATTTT
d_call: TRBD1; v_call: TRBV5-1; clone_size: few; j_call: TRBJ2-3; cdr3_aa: CASSLMPGQGTDTQYF; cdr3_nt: TGCGCCAGCAGCTTGATGCCGGGACAGGGCACAGATACGCAGTATTTT
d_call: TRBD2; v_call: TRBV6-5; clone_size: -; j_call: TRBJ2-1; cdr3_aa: CASSYHGLAGNNEQFF; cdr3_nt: TGTGCCAGCAGTTACCACGGACTAGCGGGGAACAATGAGCAGTTCTTC
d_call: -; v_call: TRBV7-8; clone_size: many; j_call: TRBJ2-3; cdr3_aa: CASSLDQPRPGDTQYF; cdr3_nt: TGTGCCAGCAGCTTAGATCAGCCTCGCCCCGGAGATACGCAGTATTTT
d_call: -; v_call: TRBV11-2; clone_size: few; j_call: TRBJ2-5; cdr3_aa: CASSLGGTLRETQYF; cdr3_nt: TGTGCCAGCAGCTTAGGCGGGACCCTCCGCGAGACCCAGTACTTC
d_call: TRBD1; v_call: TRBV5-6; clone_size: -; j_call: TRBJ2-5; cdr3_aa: CASRPGTGGETQYF; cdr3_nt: TGTGCCAGCAGACCCGGGACAGGAGGCGAGACCCAGTACTTC
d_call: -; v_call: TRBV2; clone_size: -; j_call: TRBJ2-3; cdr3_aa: CATAEGPSTDTQYF; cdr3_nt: TGTGCCACCGCGGAGGGCCCTAGCACAGATACGCAGTATTTT
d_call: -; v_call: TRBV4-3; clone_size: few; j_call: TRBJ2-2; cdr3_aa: CASSQGPRGPGGGELFF; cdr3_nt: TGCGCCAGCAGCCAAGGCCCCCGGGGGCCCGGGGGCGGGGAGCTGTTTTTT
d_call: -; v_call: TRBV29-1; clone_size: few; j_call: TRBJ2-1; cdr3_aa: CSVSHSGWLGNEQFF; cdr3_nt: TGCAGCGTCTCCCATTCGGGTTGGCTGGGGAATGAGCAGTTCTTC
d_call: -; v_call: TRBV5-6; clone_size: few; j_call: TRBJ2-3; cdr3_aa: CASSLRVDTQYF; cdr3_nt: TGTGCCAGCAGCTTGCGGGTGGATACGCAGTATTTT
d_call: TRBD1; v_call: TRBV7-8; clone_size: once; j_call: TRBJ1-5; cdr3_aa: CASSPGTGGSNQPQQF; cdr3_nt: TGTGCCAGCAGCCCGGGGACAGGGGGGAGCAATCAGCCCCAGCAATTT
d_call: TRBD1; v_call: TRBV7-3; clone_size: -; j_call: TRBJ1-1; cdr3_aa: CASSPVGGMNTEAFF; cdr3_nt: TGTGCCAGCAGCCCGGTAGGGGGCATGAACACTGAAGCTTTCTTT
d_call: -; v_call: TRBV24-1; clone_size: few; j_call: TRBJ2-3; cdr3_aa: CATSRGQSTDTQYF; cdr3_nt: TGTGCCACCAGTCGTGGGCAGAGCACAGATACGCAGTATTTT
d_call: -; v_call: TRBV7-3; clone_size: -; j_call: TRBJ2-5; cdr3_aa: CASSLNDGQETQYF; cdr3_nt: TGTGCCAGCAGCTTAAACGACGGGCAAGAGACCCAGTACTTC
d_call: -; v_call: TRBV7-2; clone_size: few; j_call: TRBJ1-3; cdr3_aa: CASSLGRRGNTIYF; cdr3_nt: TGTGCCAGCAGCTTAGGGAGGCGGGGAAACACCATATATTTT
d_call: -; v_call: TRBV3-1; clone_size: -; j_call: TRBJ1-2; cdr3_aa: CASSQAAPGGYTF; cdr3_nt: TGTGCCAGCAGCCAAGCAGCCCCGGGAGGCTACACCTTC
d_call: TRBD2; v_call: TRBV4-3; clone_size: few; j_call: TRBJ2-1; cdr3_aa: CASSQVFMTSGGVSYNEQFF; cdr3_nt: TGCGCCAGCAGCCAAGTTTTCATGACTAGCGGGGGGGTCTCCTACAATGAGCAGTTCTTC
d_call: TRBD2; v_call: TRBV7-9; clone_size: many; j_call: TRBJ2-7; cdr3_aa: CASSPNPTSGGSYEQYF; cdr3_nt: TGTGCCAGCAGCCCGAATCCGACTAGCGGGGGCTCCTACGAGCAGTACTTC
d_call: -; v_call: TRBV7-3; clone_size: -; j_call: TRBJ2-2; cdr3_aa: CASSTTRGNTGELFF; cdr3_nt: TGTGCCAGCAGCACCACAAGGGGGAACACCGGGGAGCTGTTTTTT
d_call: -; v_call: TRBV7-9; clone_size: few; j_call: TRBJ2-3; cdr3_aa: CASSLDLRATDTQYF; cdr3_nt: TGTGCCAGCAGCTTAGATCTCCGGGCCACAGATACGCAGTATTTT
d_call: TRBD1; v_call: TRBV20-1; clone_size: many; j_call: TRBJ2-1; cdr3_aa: CSASLQSTGHSYNEQFF; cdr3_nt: TGCAGTGCTAGCCTGCAGTCGACAGGGCACTCCTACAATGAGCAGTTCTTC
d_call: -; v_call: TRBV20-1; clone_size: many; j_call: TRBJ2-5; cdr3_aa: CSASGGAVRETQYF; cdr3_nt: TGCAGTGCTAGTGGAGGGGCGGTTCGGGAGACCCAGTACTTC
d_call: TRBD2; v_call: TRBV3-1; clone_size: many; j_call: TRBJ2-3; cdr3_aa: CASSQEAAGGPGDTQYF; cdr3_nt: TGTGCCAGCAGCCAAGAAGCAGCGGGGGGGCCAGGGGATACGCAGTATTTT
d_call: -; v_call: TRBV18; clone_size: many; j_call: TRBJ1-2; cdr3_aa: CASSPGRLSGYTF; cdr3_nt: TGTGCCAGCTCACCAGGGAGGTTAAGTGGCTACACCTTC
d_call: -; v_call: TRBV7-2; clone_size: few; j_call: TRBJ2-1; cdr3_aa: CASSGGWEDEQFF; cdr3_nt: TGTGCCAGCAGCGGGGGGTGGGAGGATGAGCAGTTCTTC
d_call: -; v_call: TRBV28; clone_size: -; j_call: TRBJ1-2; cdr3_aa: CASSLNRNYGYTF; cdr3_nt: TGTGCCAGCAGTTTGAACAGGAACTATGGCTACACCTTC
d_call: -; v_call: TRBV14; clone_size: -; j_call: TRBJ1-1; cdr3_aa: CASSPQLLGTEAFF; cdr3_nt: TGTGCCAGCAGCCCCCAACTTCTCGGGACTGAAGCTTTCTTT
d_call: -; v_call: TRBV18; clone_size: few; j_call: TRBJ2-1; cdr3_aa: CASSPERSEQFF; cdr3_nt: TGTGCCAGCTCACCTGAGAGAAGTGAGCAGTTCTTC
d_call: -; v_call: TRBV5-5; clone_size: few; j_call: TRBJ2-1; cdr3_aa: CASSLGQSNEQFF; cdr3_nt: TGTGCCAGCAGCTTGGGACAGAGTAATGAGCAGTTCTTC
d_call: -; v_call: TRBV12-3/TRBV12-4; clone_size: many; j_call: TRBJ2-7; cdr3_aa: CASSSHQTATYEQYF; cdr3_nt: TGTGCCAGCAGTTCCCACCAGACAGCGACCTACGAGCAGTACTTC
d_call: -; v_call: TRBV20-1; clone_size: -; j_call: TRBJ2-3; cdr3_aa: CSASDGGYTDTQYF; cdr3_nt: TGCAGTGCTAGTGACGGGGGCTACACAGATACGCAGTATTTT
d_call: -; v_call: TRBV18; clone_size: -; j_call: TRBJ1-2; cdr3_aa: CASSPSGNYGYTF; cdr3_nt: TGTGCCAGCTCACCGAGCGGAAACTATGGCTACACCTTC
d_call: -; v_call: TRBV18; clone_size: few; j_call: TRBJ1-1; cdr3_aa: CASSPRNRLNTEAFF; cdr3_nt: TGTGCCAGCTCACCTAGGAACAGACTCAACACTGAAGCTTTCTTT
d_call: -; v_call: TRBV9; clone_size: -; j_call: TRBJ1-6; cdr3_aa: CASSVGPGRRPDSPLHF; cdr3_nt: TGTGCCAGCAGCGTAGGACCGGGCAGGCGACCCGATTCACCCCTCCACTTT
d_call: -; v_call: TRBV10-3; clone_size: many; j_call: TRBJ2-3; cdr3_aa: CAIHSAGPTDTQYF; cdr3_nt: TGTGCCATCCATAGTGCGGGGCCCACAGATACGCAGTATTTT
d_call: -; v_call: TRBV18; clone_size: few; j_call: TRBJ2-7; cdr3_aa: CASSAPGRTYEQYF; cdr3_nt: TGTGCCAGCTCAGCGCCGGGTAGGACCTACGAGCAGTACTTC
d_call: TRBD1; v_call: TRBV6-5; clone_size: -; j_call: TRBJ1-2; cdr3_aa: CASSRGPTGKGYTF; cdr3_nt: TGTGCCAGCAGTCGGGGACCGACAGGGAAAGGCTACACCTTC
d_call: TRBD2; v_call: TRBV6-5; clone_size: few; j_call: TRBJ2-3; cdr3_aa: CASQGGTSGDTQYF; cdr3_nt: TGTGCCAGCCAGGGGGGGACTAGCGGAGATACGCAGTATTTT
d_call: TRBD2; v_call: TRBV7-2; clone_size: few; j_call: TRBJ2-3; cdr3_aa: CASSFLPRASGGNGDTQYF; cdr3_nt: TGTGCCAGCAGCTTCCTCCCTAGGGCTAGCGGGGGGAATGGAGATACGCAGTATTTT
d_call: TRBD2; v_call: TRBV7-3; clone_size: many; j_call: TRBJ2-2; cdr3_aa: CASSLGTSTGELFF; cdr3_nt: TGTGCCAGCAGCCTAGGGACTAGCACCGGGGAGCTGTTTTTT
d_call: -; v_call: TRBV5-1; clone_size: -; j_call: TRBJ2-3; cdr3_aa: CASGWQGTDTQYF; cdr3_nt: TGCGCCAGCGGGTGGCAGGGGACAGATACGCAGTATTTT
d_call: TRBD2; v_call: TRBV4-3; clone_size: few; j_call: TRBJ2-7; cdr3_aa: CASSQELAGYSYEQYF; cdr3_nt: TGCGCCAGCAGCCAAGAACTAGCGGGGTACTCCTACGAGCAGTACTTC
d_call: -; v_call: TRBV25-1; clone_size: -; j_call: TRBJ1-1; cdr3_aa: CASSERRGLMNTEAFF; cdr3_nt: TGTGCCAGCAGTGAACGGAGGGGCCTGATGAACACTGAAGCTTTCTTT
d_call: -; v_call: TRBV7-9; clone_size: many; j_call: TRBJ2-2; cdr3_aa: CASRIANTGELFF; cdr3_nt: TGTGCCAGCAGAATAGCGAACACCGGGGAGCTGTTTTTT
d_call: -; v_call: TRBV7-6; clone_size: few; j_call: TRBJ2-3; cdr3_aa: CASGGAISADTQYF; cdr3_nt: TGTGCCAGCGGGGGGGCCATCTCAGCAGATACGCAGTATTTT
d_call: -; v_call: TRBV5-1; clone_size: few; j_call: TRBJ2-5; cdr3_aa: CASSLGTLGETQYF; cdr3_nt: TGCGCCAGCAGCTTGGGGACGTTGGGGGAGACCCAGTACTTC
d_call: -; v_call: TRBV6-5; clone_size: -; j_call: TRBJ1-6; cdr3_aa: CASATVASPLHF; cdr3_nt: TGTGCCAGCGCGACAGTGGCTTCACCCCTCCACTTT
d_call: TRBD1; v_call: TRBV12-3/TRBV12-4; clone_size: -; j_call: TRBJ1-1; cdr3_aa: CASSLSDRGYTEAFF; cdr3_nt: TGTGCCAGCAGTTTATCGGACAGGGGATATACTGAAGCTTTCTTT
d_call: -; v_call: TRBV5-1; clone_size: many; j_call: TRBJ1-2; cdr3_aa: CASSIPGEVYGYTF; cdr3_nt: TGCGCCAGCAGCATACCAGGGGAAGTTTATGGCTACACCTTC
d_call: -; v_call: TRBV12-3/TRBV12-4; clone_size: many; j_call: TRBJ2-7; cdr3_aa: CASSSRQGGYEQYF; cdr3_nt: TGTGCCAGCAGTAGCCGACAGGGAGGGTACGAGCAGTACTTC
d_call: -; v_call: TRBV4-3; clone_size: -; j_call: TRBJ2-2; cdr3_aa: CASSQGLSNTGELFF; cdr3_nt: TGCGCCAGCAGCCAAGGCCTTTCGAACACCGGGGAGCTGTTTTTT